The entry that follows covers one T cell receptor (beta chain) sequence. Its specificity is not known. The data belong to a study of T cell clusters in autoimmune cytopenias. TRB was amplified by touch-down multiplex PCR, primer pools A and B combined. With the multiplex PCR reads reprocessed, TCRdb shows one record per CDR3 protein and no DNA. The listing records approximately 4,800 distinct CDR3 sequences. The study's findings and limits: Primary autoimmune cytopenia patients seemingly lacked the physiological T cell clusters found in healthy donors. The T cell clusters were defined only in silico, without experimental functional validation.

The CDR3 totals 15 residues. Germline CDR1 and CDR2: SGHAT and FQDESV (reference sequence). Some 40,000 genome equivalents of blood DNA were amplified for TRB. This TCR was recovered from a human donor with an autoimmune cytopenia or autoimmune hepatitis (not recorded which). The material sequenced was peripheral blood. The gene calls are TRBV11-1 and TRBJ2-7; no DNA is available, so the TRBD2 call from TCRdb remains unchecked. The CDR3 reads CASSRRVAGPYEQYF.